These 27 T cell receptor beta chains were all obtained from the same sample, sequenced in a study of blood T cell repertoires in COVID-19. Sequencing used immunoSEQ multiplex PCR; TCRdb keeps in-frame clones, though not all of them. The sample yields tens of thousands of clones, around 77% seen once. The sequencing input was peripheral blood. The receptors derive from an older man with active or convalescent COVID-19.

By share, this clone ranks as medium-sized (0.01 to 0.1%). The chain couples TRBV11-2 to TRBJ2-2; 9 bases fit TRBD2. This CDR3 comprises 17 residues. V lost 4 bases, J lost 3 bases, and 9 bases stayed unmatched. The germline V gene encodes CDR1 SGHAT and CDR2 FQNNGV. The CDR3 bases are TGTGCCAGCAGCTCTCCGCGGACTAGCGAAGACACCGGGGAGCTGTTTTTT. Residues: CASSSPRTSEDTGELFF.

This clone has a handful of counts. The chain employs TRBV20-1 and TRBJ2-7; D gene unclear. With 1 base removed from V and 5 bases from J, the gap between germline ends came to 6 bases. This CDR3 is 11 amino acids long. Germline loops: CDR1 DFQATT, CDR2 SNEGSKA (reference sequence). CDR3 bases: TGCAGTGCTAGAGGGGCCGACGAGCAGTACTTC. Its protein product is CSARGADEQYF.

There are a few counts of this clone. The chain is built from TRBV30 and TRBJ1-2; D is possibly TRBD1 (5 bases). Germline CDR1 reads GTSNPN; CDR2 reads SVGIG (reference sequence). The V gene lost 5 bases and the J gene lost 6 bases, with 10 bases spanning the gap. The CDR3 spans 11 residues. The CDR3 DNA follows: TGTGCCTGGTGGGGAGGGGATGGCTACACCTTC. It specifies CAWWGGDGYTF.

V and J are TRBV9 and TRBJ2-3, with TRBD2 matching 13 bases. Per the germline V gene, CDR1 is SGDLS and CDR2 is YYNGEE. The CDR3 contains 18 residues. V lost 3 bases, J lost 3 bases, and 10 bases stayed unmatched. CDR3 residues: CASSATSGGGVGTDTQYF. The CDR3 bases are TGTGCCAGCAGCGCCACTAGCGGGGGGGGCGTAGGTACAGATACGCAGTATTTT. Drawing the rest from reference TRBV9 and TRBJ2-3, the complete variable domain is DSGVTQTPKHLITATGQRVTLRCSPRSGDLSVYWYQQSLDQGLQFLIQYYNGEERAKGNILERFSAQQFPDLHSELNLSSLELGDSALYFCASSATSGGGVGTDTQYFGPGTRLTVL.

This rearrangement joins TRBV28 to TRBJ2-7, with TRBD1 as a possible D gene (5 bases). V was shortened by 8 bases and J by 5 bases, with 25 bases between the two germline ends. The CDR3 is 16 residues long. Germline V gene data show CDR1 as MDHEN and CDR2 as SYDVKM. The CDR3 is CASGTTGQGLIHEQYF. The CDR3 coding sequence is TGTGCCAGCGGAACAACCGGGCAGGGTCTTATCCACGAGCAGTACTTC.

This clone was seen only once. The chain uses TRBV6-5 and TRBJ1-6; D uncertain. Looked up from germline, CDR1 is MNHEY and CDR2 is SVGAGI. The CDR3 sequence is 13 residues long. Trimming cost V 8 bases and J 6 bases, with 11 bases left between them. The DNA for the CDR3 is TGTGCCAGCCGTCGGCAGGTTAATTCACCCCTCCACTTT. Encoded protein: CASRRQVNSPLHF.

This clone occurred a few times. The V call is TRBV2, the J call TRBJ1-4; D might be TRBD1 (6 bases). The V end was cut by 2 bases, the J end by 8 bases, with 15 bases between. Germline V gene data show CDR1 as SNHLY and CDR2 as FYNNEI. This CDR3 has 15 amino acids. The CDR3 reads CASSEMRGSTEKLFF. In nucleotides, the CDR3 is TGTGCCAGCAGTGAAATGAGGGGGAGTACCGAAAAACTGTTTTTT.

This rearrangement joins TRBV2 to TRBJ2-4; TRBD1 matches 7 bases. The J segment lost 8 bases and the V segment lost 5 bases, leaving 3 bases of the junction unmatched. This CDR3 comprises 12 residues. Germline V gene sequence: CDR1 SNHLY, CDR2 FYNNEI. The CDR3 here is CASSPDRDIQYF. The CDR3 bases are TGTGCCAGCAGTCCCGACAGGGACATTCAGTACTTC.

The rearrangement joins TRBV2 to TRBJ2-5, with 12 positions matching TRBD2. The V and J ends lost 4 bases and 0 bases, in that order; junction bases with no gene match: 3. The CDR3 has 16 residues. Per germline, CDR1 SNHLY and CDR2 FYNNEI. The CDR3: CASSALAGGYQETQYF. The CDR3 DNA reads TGTGCCAGCAGTGCTCTAGCGGGGGGGTACCAAGAGACCCAGTACTTC.

The chain combines TRBV6-6 with TRBJ1-2; 9 positions match TRBD1. The ends lost 5 bases at V and 0 bases at J; junction bases unmatched: 7. Germline lookup yields CDR1 MNHNY and CDR2 SVGAGI (reference sequence). The CDR3 consists of 16 residues. CDR3 protein: CASSRQGVTSNYGYTF. The CDR3 DNA sequence: TGTGCCAGCAGTCGACAGGGGGTCACATCTAACTATGGCTACACCTTC.

This chain links TRBV18 with TRBJ2-5; 8 bases match TRBD1. V was clipped by 6 bases and J by 4 bases; unmatched bases: 13. The CDR3 has 16 amino acids. Germline CDR1 and CDR2: KGHSH and LQKENI. CDR3 residues: CASSRPGQGPRETQYF. CDR3 in DNA: TGTGCCAGCTCTCGCCCCGGACAGGGCCCCAGAGAGACCCAGTACTTC.

The chain links TRBV3-1 (or the pseudogene TRBV3-2) to TRBJ2-5; weak D call: TRBD1 (6 bases). This CDR3 region has 16 residues. V was cut by 3 bases and J by 5 bases, with 19 bases left in between. Germline assignment: CDR1 LGHDT and CDR2 YNNKEL (reference sequence). The CDR3, as DNA: TGTGCCAGCAGCCAGGGCACAGGGTTTGGAGTGGAGACCCAGTACTTC. As protein: CASSQGTGFGVETQYF.

The genes are TRBV18 and TRBJ2-7, with no clear D. The germline gives CDR1 KGHSH, CDR2 LQKENI. The CDR3 covers 13 residues. V lost 2 bases, J lost 6 bases, and 11 bases lay in between. This CDR3 is CASSPFEDSEQYF. The CDR3 DNA reads as TGTGCCAGCTCACCATTCGAAGACTCCGAGCAGTACTTC.

V usage is TRBV6-5 and J usage is TRBJ1-2; the D gene is possibly TRBD1 (6 bases). Germline assignment: CDR1 MNHEY and CDR2 SVGAGI. The CDR3 has 15 amino acids. V dropped 6 bases and J dropped 1 base, with 15 bases sitting between them. The CDR3 is CASSPGQNDNYGYTF. DNA of the CDR3: TGTGCCAGCAGCCCAGGACAGAACGATAACTATGGCTACACCTTC.

The CDR3 bases are TGTGCCAGTAGTATCCCTGCAGGGGGACGCTATGGCTACACCTTC. Translation gives CASSIPAGGRYGYTF. V usage is TRBV19 and J usage is TRBJ1-2; 7 nucleotides match TRBD1. V shed 3 bases, J shed 4 bases, and the junction held 8 bases outside the gene matches. Germline V gene lookup returns CDR1 LNHDA and CDR2 SQIVND (reference sequence). The CDR3 extends over 15 amino acids. Full variable domain (rest looked up from reference TRBV19 and TRBJ1-2): DGGITQSPKYLFRKEGQNVTLSCEQNLNHDAMYWYRQDPGQGLRLIYYSQIVNDFQKGDIAEGYSVSREKKESFPLTVTSAQKNPTAFYLCASSIPAGGRYGYTFGSGTRLTVV.

The chain carries TRBV15 and TRBJ2-7; D perhaps matches TRBD1 (6 bases). Germline-derived CDR1 and CDR2 are LNHNV and YYDKDF (reference sequence). The CDR3 length is 14 residues. Trimming left V 3 bases short and J 0 bases short, with 9 bases between. This CDR3 reads CATSRLTGSYEQYF. DNA of the CDR3: TGTGCCACCAGCAGGTTGACAGGCTCCTACGAGCAGTACTTC.

The chain joins TRBV19 to TRBJ1-5; 8 nucleotides line up with TRBD1. In germline, CDR1 is LNHDA, CDR2 SQIVND (reference sequence). The V and J ends lost 2 bases and 5 bases, in that order; junction bases with no gene match: 11. The CDR3 runs 17 residues. The CDR3 is CASSISRTGLGYQPQHF. CDR3 in DNA: TGTGCCAGTAGTATATCGAGGACAGGGTTGGGTTATCAGCCCCAGCATTTT.

This sequence joins TRBV18 and TRBJ2-3; D is undetermined. The CDR3 runs 14 residues. Trimming took 1 base from V and 3 from J, leaving 8 bases between them. CDR1 is KGHSH and CDR2 is LQKENI in the germline V gene. The CDR3 DNA sequence: TGTGCCAGCTCACCACTTGAGGTAACAGATACGCAGTATTTT. This translates into CASSPLEVTDTQYF.

The chain carries TRBV9 and TRBJ2-1, with 8 nucleotides matching TRBD2. This CDR3 spans 17 amino acids. Germline-derived CDR1 and CDR2 are SGDLS and YYNGEE. Trimming took 2 bases from V and 5 from J; bases not matched to a gene: 12. The CDR3 region has the DNA TGTGCCAGCAGCGTGGCCGCCAGGGCGGGGGGAAACAATGAGCAGTTCTTC. Its protein product is CASSVAARAGGNNEQFF.

The chain joins TRBV2 to TRBJ2-3; tentative D call: TRBD2 (6 bases). CDR1 and CDR2 (germline): SNHLY, FYNNEI. There are 12 residues in the CDR3. Trimming removed 5 bases at V and 4 bases at J, with 7 bases between. DNA for the CDR3: TGTGCCAGCAGTCCGGGAGCAGATACGCAGTATTTT. Translated, it gives CASSPGADTQYF.

The chain combines TRBV4-1 with TRBJ1-2; TRBD1 matches 7 bases. Germline V gene lookup returns CDR1 MGHRA and CDR2 YSYEKL. The junction had 3 bases not matched to a gene; V was cut back by 0 bases and J by 5 bases. The CDR3 extends over 14 amino acids. The CDR3 protein is CASSQDQGQYGYTF. CDR3 DNA: TGCGCCAGCAGCCAAGATCAGGGACAGTATGGCTACACCTTC.

This chain joins TRBV7-2 and TRBJ2-1; TRBD1 might be the D (6 bases). Germline CDR1 SGHTA, CDR2 FQGNSA. Trimming left V 0 bases short and J 8 bases short, with 8 bases between. The length of the CDR3 is 13 residues. CDR3 sequence: CASSLAAGDEQFF. CDR3 DNA sequence: TGTGCCAGCAGCTTAGCGGCAGGGGATGAGCAGTTCTTC.

The rearrangement joins TRBV3-1 (or the pseudogene TRBV3-2) to TRBJ2-2; 9 nucleotides agree with TRBD2. Germline CDR1 and CDR2: LGHDT and YNNKEL (reference sequence). Losses at the gene ends were 0 bases for V and 2 bases for J; bases not matched to a gene: 1. CDR3 length equals 16 residues. This chain's CDR3 is CASSQEGLANTGELFF. DNA for the CDR3: TGTGCCAGCAGCCAAGAGGGACTAGCAAACACCGGGGAGCTGTTTTTT.

Worth noting for this clone: Different DNA sequences within this sample yield the same CDR3. The gene calls are TRBV28 and TRBJ1-5; D is ambiguous. CDR1 and CDR2 (germline): MDHEN, SYDVKM. Trimming left V 2 bases short and J 0 bases short, with 5 bases between. The CDR3 contains 14 residues. Here the CDR3 reads CASSLTDSNQPQHF. The CDR3, as DNA: TGTGCCAGCAGTTTAACTGATAGCAATCAGCCCCAGCATTTT. Looking up the rest from reference TRBV28 and TRBJ1-5 gives the full variable domain: DVKVTQSSRYLVKRTGEKVFLECVQDMDHENMFWYRQDPGLGLRLIYFSYDVKMKEKGDIPEGYSVSREKKERFSLILESASTNQTSMYLCASSLTDSNQPQHFGDGTRLSIL.

This clone was counted at least ten times. The chain employs TRBV7-6 and TRBJ2-3; TRBD2 aligns across 7 bases. The length of the CDR3 is 15 residues. The germline V gene has CDR1 SGHVS and CDR2 FNYEAQ. Trimming took 8 bases from V and 2 from J; bases not matched to a gene: 10. CDR3 nucleotide sequence: TGTGCCAGCCGAATCGGGACTACCTACACAGATACGCAGTATTTT. Amino acid sequence: CASRIGTTYTDTQYF.

This clone was picked up one time. The chain has TRBV9 and TRBJ1-5, with a weak D call TRBD1 (5 bases). The CDR3 is 15 amino acids. Germline assignment: CDR1 SGDLS and CDR2 YYNGEE. Trimming took 4 bases from V and 4 from J, leaving 15 bases between them. The CDR3 DNA is TGTGCCAGCAGCCATGGGGGGGGGTCAAATCAGCCCCAGCATTTT. Translated: CASSHGGGSNQPQHF.

The chain carries TRBV6-5 and TRBJ1-2; 11 bases are a match to TRBD1. This CDR3 has 16 amino acids. Germline V lookup: CDR1 MNHEY, CDR2 SVGAGI. With V trimmed by 2 bases and J by 4 bases, 6 bases remained unmatched. CDR3 DNA sequence: TGTGCCAGCAGTTACCAGCGGACAGGGGGCGGCTATGGCTACACCTTC. Translated, it gives CASSYQRTGGGYGYTF.